One sample yielded the 12 T cell receptor beta chains listed below, sequenced in a study of T cell clones after liver transplantation. Method: immunoSEQ multiplex PCR; TCRdb's copy keeps in-frame clones and lacks some. The table lists roughly 80,000 clones, roughly 85% of them singletons. The sample was CD4+ T cells from blood, taken 45 to 46 months after liver transplant. Receptors were obtained from a human patient who received a liver transplant. A share of the T cells may be of graft donor origin.

The gene calls are TRBV27 and TRBJ2-1; 16 bases fit TRBD2. The germline V gene has CDR1 MNHEY and CDR2 SMNVEV (reference sequence). The CDR3 is 18 amino acids. V gave up 0 bases and J gave up 2 bases; unmatched junction bases: 1. This chain's CDR3 is CASSLSGTSGRAYNEQFF. The CDR3 DNA reads as TGTGCCAGCAGTTTATCGGGGACTAGCGGGAGGGCCTACAATGAGCAGTTCTTC.

The genes are TRBV19 and TRBJ2-7, with D maybe TRBD1 (6 bases). V was pared by 6 bases and J by 3 bases, with 12 bases between. Germline assignment: CDR1 LNHDA and CDR2 SQIVND (reference sequence). The CDR3 is 13 residues long. Here the CDR3 DNA reads TGTGCCAGTAGCGCCAGGGGTCGCTACGAGCAGTACTTC. As protein: CASSARGRYEQYF.

This sequence joins TRBV20-1 and TRBJ2-5; maybe TRBD2 (5 bases). This CDR3 comprises 11 residues. Germline CDR1 DFQATT, CDR2 SNEGSKA (reference sequence). Trimming removed 6 bases at V and 5 bases at J, with 10 bases between. In nucleotides, the CDR3 is TGCAGTGCACAGAGAGGGGAGACCCAGTACTTC. Its protein is CSAQRGETQYF.

A few counts support this clone. The chain is built from TRBV19 and TRBJ2-1; possible D gene TRBD1, 5 bases. Per the germline V gene, CDR1 is LNHDA and CDR2 is SQIVND (reference sequence). The ends were cut back, 3 bases at V and 12 bases at J, with 15 bases in the middle. The CDR3 runs to 13 residues. The CDR3 sequence: CASSIGTGIGQFF. The CDR3 bases are TGTGCCAGTAGTATTGGAACAGGCATTGGGCAGTTCTTC. Filled out from reference TRBV19 and TRBJ2-1, the complete variable domain reads DGGITQSPKYLFRKEGQNVTLSCEQNLNHDAMYWYRQDPGQGLRLIYYSQIVNDFQKGDIAEGYSVSREKKESFPLTVTSAQKNPTAFYLCASSIGTGIGQFFGPGTRLTVL.

The CDR3 DNA is TGTGCCAGCAGCTCCCTCTTGGTGCGAGCCTACAATGAGCAGTTCTTC. This encodes CASSSLLVRAYNEQFF. This chain links TRBV28 with TRBJ2-1; D is unclear. The CDR3 covers 16 residues. Between the trimmed V and J ends, which lost 6 bases and 2 bases, there was a span of 17 bases. Germline V lookup: CDR1 MDHEN, CDR2 SYDVKM.

The rearrangement joins TRBV27 to TRBJ2-5; the match to TRBD2 covers 16 bases. The germline V gene has CDR1 MNHEY and CDR2 SMNVEV (reference sequence). Trimming took 2 bases from V and 4 from J; bases not matched to a gene: 7. CDR3 length: 18 residues. DNA for the CDR3: TGTGCCAGCAGTTTAAAGGGACTAGCGGGAGGGAGAGTAGAGACCCAGTACTTC. This encodes CASSLKGLAGGRVETQYF.

The CDR3 here is CASSELAGGGNEQFF. CDR3 coding DNA: TGTGCCAGCAGTGAACTAGCGGGAGGGGGCAATGAGCAGTTCTTC. This sequence joins TRBV6-4 and TRBJ2-1; the match to TRBD2 covers 13 bases. Trimming cost V 3 bases and J 6 bases; bases outside gene matches: 2. In germline, CDR1 is MRHNA, CDR2 SNTAGT. The CDR3 spans 15 residues.

This clone was seen a single time. This chain uses TRBV7-9 with TRBJ1-4; D gene ambiguous. The length of the CDR3 is 14 residues. Deletions cut 2 bases from V and 4 bases from J, with 8 bases between. Germline V CDR1 and CDR2: SEHNR, FQNEAQ (reference sequence). CDR3 region: CASSLSSGNEKLFF. The CDR3 bases are TGTGCCAGCAGCTTAAGCTCGGGTAATGAAAAACTGTTTTTT.

The CDR3 coding sequence is TGCGCCAGCAGGGGGGTGGGGGGATCCTACTATGGCTACACCTTC. The encoded protein is CASRGVGGSYYGYTF. This chain connects TRBV4-1 to TRBJ1-2; D perhaps matches TRBD1 (5 bases). CDR1 is MGHRA, CDR2 YSYEKL, per germline. The V gene lost 6 bases and the J gene lost 3 bases, with 17 bases spanning the gap. The CDR3 consists of 15 residues.

This clone appeared once. The chain joins TRBV6-1 to TRBJ2-7; 14 bases align to TRBD2. Germline lookup yields CDR1 MNHNS and CDR2 SASEGT. The V and J ends lost 4 bases and 3 bases, in that order; junction bases with no gene match: 2. This CDR3 is built from 15 residues. The CDR3 sequence: CASSVGLAGDYEQYF. The CDR3, as DNA: TGTGCCAGCAGTGTGGGACTAGCGGGAGACTACGAGCAGTACTTC.

In this sample, this clone turned up a few times. The V and J genes are TRBV25-1 and TRBJ2-5; D call uncertain. Germline loops: CDR1 MGHDK, CDR2 SYGVNS. The CDR3 sequence is 16 residues long. V was trimmed by 3 bases and J by 0 bases, leaving 14 bases between them. CDR3 nucleotides: TGTGCCAGCAGTGACAGTAGGACGTCGTACCAAGAGACCCAGTACTTC. Translated, it gives CASSDSRTSYQETQYF.

The chain recombines TRBV5-1 with TRBJ1-2, with 9 bases lining up with TRBD1. V dropped 4 bases and J dropped 7; count of bases not matched to a gene: 11. The germline gives CDR1 SGHRS, CDR2 YFSETQ. The CDR3 runs 15 residues. The CDR3 region is CASSRLTGGTAGYTF. CDR3 bases: TGCGCCAGCAGCCGATTGACAGGGGGAACGGCTGGCTACACCTTC.